This TCR beta chain was identified during a study of T cells after yellow fever vaccination (dated by TCRdb to about 2019). A note on the overall study: The SMART-Seq v4 Ultra Low Input RNA kit was used to prepare libraries from fractions with low cell numbers. To follow T-cell clones before and after both primary and booster YFV17D yellow fever vaccination, bulk TCR alpha and beta repertoires underwent longitudinal sequencing. The cohort comprised two healthy male donors, one aged 18 to 29 and one aged 30 to 40 years. Blood was collected at multiple timepoints before and after primary and secondary immunization, and bulk PBMC replicates and cell subsets were isolated.

CDR1 and CDR2 are drawn from the germline V gene: SGHTA, FQGNSA. The CDR3 runs 16 residues from the cysteine to the phenylalanine. The sequence is cut down to CDR3 DNA, 48 bases in frame from base 1. Trimming at the junction amounts to 5 bases on V and 1 base on J, and the germline ends lie 15 bases apart. What this sample's treatment or condition label stands for: live attenuated yellow fever vaccine strain. At every blood-draw timepoint, two biological replicates of bulk PBMCs were collected. PBMCs were isolated from peripheral blood using a standard Ficoll-Paque protocol. RNA was extracted with TriZol from bulk PBMCs, CD4 and CD8 fractions, and dextramer-positive and dextramer-negative fractions. Overall results and qualifications from the work: A small fraction of clonotypes appeared in both the CD4 and CD8 compartments, likely as a result of convergent recombination. Compared with the primary T-cell response, the secondary T-cell response was faster but weaker, reaching its peak on day 5 rather than on day 15. After the booster, most of the clones that had expanded following primary vaccination were detected again (approximately 95% of CD4 and around 87% of CD8), which suggests that memory was broadly maintained. Because only two donors were included in the study, the extent to which the findings can be generalized is limited. Computational filtering was needed because FACS-sorted repertoires could contain abundant contaminating clonotypes from the bulk population.

Worth noting for this clonotype: Its antigen target is currently unknown. Per-base quality was not reported, and no clone a single base away is much larger than it.

TCR cDNA was synthesized by 5'RACE template switching, which introduced a universal primer site and unique molecular identifiers. Priming for cDNA synthesis came from both the TCR alpha and TCR beta constant segments. Library amplification involved two PCR steps, and the second step added sample barcodes and sequencing adapters. Sequencing of libraries was done on Illumina HiSeq 2500 (2x100 bp) or NovaSeq (2x150 bp). In the source study's methods: Demultiplexing of reads and collapsing into UMI consensus sequences were performed with MIGEC, and V(D)J alignment was carried out with MiXCR. Clonotypes responding to the vaccine were identified with edgeR on replicate PBMC samples, with the criteria of FDR below 0.01 and a log2 fold change above 5 up to day 15. Each bulk clonotype was labeled CD4 or CD8 based on which sequenced repertoire, CD4 or CD8, contained the clonotype at higher abundance. The public reads were reprocessed in TCRdb via fastp at Q25 and MiXCR, keeping in-frame beta chains. One record per CDR3 amino acid sequence lists the most common genes and DNA. Here the V and J calls rest on TCRdb's processing, not on the authors' analysis. The sample includes 450,000 to 550,000 distinct CDR3 sequences, with less than 25% observed a single time. The leading ten clones occupy roughly a sixth of the sample.

The clonotype comes from a man between 18 and 29 years old who received the YFV17D yellow fever vaccine. Sequenced here: PBMCs, sampled roughly 20 days after the first yellow fever vaccination. Recombination connected TRBV7-2 to TRBJ1-5; the D gene is not confidently resolved. The CDR3 here reads CASSQRGGMSNQPQHF. The DNA is as follows: TGTGCCAGCAGCCAGAGAGGCGGGATGAGCAATCAGCCCCAGCATTTT.